This TCR beta chain was identified in a study of cytomegalovirus exposure and HLA in healthy donors. In the PCR, 60 Vbeta and 13 Jbeta primers were used. Measured with immunoSEQ multiplex PCR; TCRdb has only the in-frame clones, and not every one. In total, the table holds around 30,000 clones. The sequencing sample was made of PBMCs. The TCR comes from a man under 40 in good health and CMV-seronegative.

The CDR3 loop is CASSKEGRGLEQFF. The DNA for the CDR3 is TGTGCCAGCAGTAAGGAGGGCCGGGGCCTGGAGCAGTTCTTC. The J gene is TRBJ2-1, the V gene TRBV6-5; D is possibly TRBD2 (6 bases). This CDR3 region has 14 residues. Germline V gene sequence: CDR1 MNHEY, CDR2 SVGAGI. Trimming removed 5 bases at V and 10 bases at J, with 18 bases between.